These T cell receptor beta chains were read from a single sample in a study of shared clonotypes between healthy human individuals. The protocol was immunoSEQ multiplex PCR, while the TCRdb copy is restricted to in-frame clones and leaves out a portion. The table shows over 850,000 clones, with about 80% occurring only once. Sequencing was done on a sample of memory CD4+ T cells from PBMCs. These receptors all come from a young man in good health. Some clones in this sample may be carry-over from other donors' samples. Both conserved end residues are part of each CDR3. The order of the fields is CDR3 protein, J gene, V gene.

CASSPLMLAGYEQYF,TRBJ2-7,TRBV7-2
CASSPARGNSLEQYF,TRBJ2-7,TRBV18
CASSLALAGAAAQYF,TRBJ2-3,TRBV7-6
CASSLVGDRRQTQYF,TRBJ2-5,TRBV14
CASSRGTRQFF,TRBJ2-1,TRBV28
CASSPRTADSYGYTF,TRBJ1-2,TRBV7-2
CASRGQGSATEAFF,TRBJ1-1,TRBV6-6
CASSRPGGDPFEAFF,TRBJ1-1,TRBV28
CAISTPGQGVHEQYF,TRBJ2-7,TRBV10-3
CASSRGLAGELYEQYF,TRBJ2-7,TRBV5-1
CSVEGTSGGLAKNIQYF,TRBJ2-4,TRBV29-1
CASSLSSYYGYTF,TRBJ1-2,TRBV11-2
CASSPEVSDTQYF,TRBJ2-3,TRBV7-3
CASSLVASGVTDTQYF,TRBJ2-3,TRBV5-1
CASSQDIGGVGYTF,TRBJ1-2,TRBV4-2
CSVVADENTEAFF,TRBJ1-1,TRBV29-1
CASSYRDPSSGNTIYF,TRBJ1-3,TRBV18
CASSIPAPRGNQPQHF,TRBJ1-5,TRBV19
CASSRIPSGDTQYF,TRBJ2-3,TRBV5-1
CASSQEEGQGRGYTF,TRBJ1-2,TRBV4-1
CASSQQGWETEAFF,TRBJ1-1,TRBV4-2
CASSLHRDTEAFF,TRBJ1-1,TRBV7-2
CASSIKRDFSGNTIYF,TRBJ1-3,TRBV19
CASSTQGTYSYEQYF,TRBJ2-7,TRBV28
CASMPPGANVLTF,TRBJ2-6,TRBV19
CASSQAGLAGGSYYNEQFF,TRBJ2-1,TRBV4-2
CASSFSGAAFF,TRBJ1-1,TRBV28
CASSLGGTGGVSTEAFF,TRBJ1-1,TRBV27
CASGVGGVYEQYF,TRBJ2-7,TRBV5-1
CASSYTVGETQYF,TRBJ2-5,TRBV6-5
CASSLIAGVAETQYF,TRBJ2-5,TRBV7-3
CASSLVGISRQPQHF,TRBJ1-5,TRBV28
CATSRGAGALTGNTIYF,TRBJ1-3,TRBV15
CASSQTGGSGNTIYF,TRBJ1-3,TRBV28
CASRVAGADTQYF,TRBJ2-3,TRBV10-2
CASRFPGPGNTIYF,TRBJ1-3,TRBV7-9
CASSQERTGRSYF,TRBJ2-4,TRBV4-1
CASSVGSLAGAYEQYF,TRBJ2-7,TRBV9
CASSLGLLYTGELFF,TRBJ2-2,TRBV18
CASSLATGLYEQYF,TRBJ2-7,TRBV11-2
CASSRWGETVSYEQYF,TRBJ2-7,TRBV5-4
CASSLAGGSQETQYF,TRBJ2-5,TRBV7-2
CASSLGLAATEREQYF,TRBJ2-7,TRBV7-2
CASSYPDNEQFF,TRBJ2-1,TRBV6-6
CATSRGGIAYNEQFF,TRBJ2-1,TRBV15
CATKDRGLGTGELFF,TRBJ2-2,TRBV19
CASTPNTEAFF,TRBJ1-1,TRBV7-9
CASSERGGEQYF,TRBJ2-7,TRBV6-1
CASSTGGIEEKLFF,TRBJ1-4,TRBV5-4
CASSFRGSGTGELFF,TRBJ2-2,TRBV5-1
CASRSGQEETQYF,TRBJ2-5,TRBV19
CASSQGLQGGTEAFF,TRBJ1-1,TRBV4-1
CATSHRGRPYYEQYF,TRBJ2-7,TRBV15